The clone carrying this TCR beta chain was detected a few times. Time point described: newly diagnosed GD, antithyroid drugs for less than 3 months. PBMCs provided the RNA from which the TCR library was made. Doctors identified Graves' disease using the American Thyroid Association guidelines. The sample belongs to a study of regulatory T cells in long-lasting Graves disease. Investigators prepared the TCR beta libraries by applying iRepertoire HTBI primers and Arm-PCR of CDR3 regions. TCRdb ran MiXCR on the multiplex PCR reads and lists one entry per CDR3 protein. The top ten hold over 20% of the sample, which has approximately 350,000 distinct CDR3 sequences, 16% seen once. Germline V gene data show CDR1 as SGDLS and CDR2 as YYNGEE. CDR3 size: 16 residues. V dropped 0 bases and J dropped 2 bases, with 15 bases sitting between them. In addition, the sample was reused for a study of T cells in Graves' hyperthyroidism and ophthalmopathy. That publication notes: Diagnostic assessment was based on clinical symptoms, serum thyroxine and TRAb, thyroid ultrasound and orbital computed tomography. First-round RT-PCR targeting the TCR CDR3 was performed with the HTBI primer set.

The material sequenced was peripheral blood mononuclear cells (PBMCs), taken at new diagnosis, from a patient treated with antithyroid drugs. The chain combines TRBV9 with TRBJ2-7, with D possibly matching TRBD1 (6 bases). The sequence came from a woman under 30 with Graves disease. This CDR3 reads CASSVAGRGTAYEQYF. The CDR3, as DNA: TGTGCCAGCAGCGTAGCGGGTAGGGGGACCGCCTACGAGCAGTACTTC.